The 32 T cell receptor beta chains given below trace back to one sample, sequenced in a study of blood T cells in healthy people across ages. A second PCR of about 6 to 11 cycles used a sample-barcoded 5' primer and a J-beta primer mix. Via MiXCR, TCRdb re-called the 5' RACE reads, giving one row per CDR3 protein. The table includes over 600,000 distinct CDR3 sequences, more than 50% detected once. The sequenced material came from blood. The receptor source for this set is a man aged 40-55 years in good health.

J is TRBJ1-2 and V is TRBV5-4, with a tentative D call TRBD1 (5 bases). Trimming removed 0 bases from V and 4 bases from J, with 10 bases in between. The germline V gene encodes CDR1 SGHNT and CDR2 YYREEE (reference sequence). This CDR3 contains 14 residues. CDR3 nucleotides: TGTGCCAGCAGCTTGGAGACAGCCTTCTATGGCTACACCTTC. Translating gives CASSLETAFYGYTF.

The chain has TRBV27 and TRBJ2-3; 14 nucleotides line up with TRBD2. V trimming: 2 bases; J trimming: 7 bases; junction bases outside the gene matches: 5. Looked up from germline, CDR1 is MNHEY and CDR2 is SMNVEV (reference sequence). The CDR3 contains 16 residues. The CDR3 region is CASSLRLAGGPNTQYF. CDR3 in DNA: TGTGCCAGCAGTTTACGACTAGCGGGAGGGCCGAATACGCAGTATTTT.

The rearrangement links TRBV3-1 to TRBJ2-7; the match to TRBD2 covers 10 bases. Germline V gene sequence: CDR1 LGHDT, CDR2 YNNKEL (reference sequence). V shed 6 bases and J 6 bases; nucleotides not matched to a gene: 5. CDR3 length equals 13 residues. The CDR3 loop is CASRLWTSGEQYF. DNA of the CDR3: TGTGCCAGCAGGCTGTGGACTAGCGGCGAGCAGTACTTC.

This rearrangement joins TRBV6-6 to TRBJ2-7; TRBD1 agrees at 9 bases. The J call may be wrong; the DNA end is better matched by TRBJ2-5. Per germline, CDR1 MNHNY and CDR2 SVGAGI (reference sequence). The CDR3 consists of 17 residues. The CDR3 loop reads CATLNPGQGFFYATQYF. The CDR3 DNA is TGTGCCACTCTTAACCCGGGACAGGGATTTTTTTACGCGACCCAGTACTTC.

This chain connects TRBV12-5 to TRBJ2-5; tentative D call: TRBD1 (5 bases). The J call may be wrong; the DNA end is better matched by TRBJ2-7. This CDR3 has 12 amino acids. The germline gives CDR1 LGHNT, CDR2 FRNRAP. The CDR3 DNA sequence: TGTGCTAGTGCACAGGATATCTACGAGCAGTACTTC. Protein product: CASAQDIYEQYF.

The chain combines TRBV14 with TRBJ2-1, with D uncertain. This CDR3 is 12 amino acids long. From germline, CDR1 is SGHDN and CDR2 FVKESK. The germline V and J ends were trimmed by 0 bases and 10 bases, with 7 bases remaining between them. The CDR3 bases are TGTGCCAGCAGCCAAGATCTGCGGGAGCAGTTCTTC. Translation gives CASSQDLREQFF.

The chain recombines TRBV27 with TRBJ1-1; 7 bases map to TRBD1. Germline CDR1 is MNHEY and CDR2 is SMNVEV (reference sequence). J lost 3 bases, V lost 3 bases, and 7 bases had no gene match. The CDR3 covers 15 residues. This chain's CDR3 is CASSFIQGLDTEAFF. For the CDR3, the DNA is TGTGCCAGCAGTTTTATACAGGGGCTTGACACTGAAGCTTTCTTT.

V and J are TRBV4-2 and TRBJ1-5; D not certain. The length of the CDR3 is 14 residues. Trimming cost V 3 bases and J 4 bases, with 10 bases left between them. Germline V CDR1 and CDR2: LGHNA, YNFKEQ. The CDR3 spells CASSQEFINQPQHF. As DNA, the CDR3 is TGTGCCAGCAGCCAGGAATTTATTAATCAGCCCCAGCATTTT.

The chain joins TRBV7-9 to TRBJ2-3, with D hard to call. V shed 5 bases and J shed 4 bases, with 13 bases lying between them. Germline V CDR1 and CDR2: SEHNR, FQNEAQ (reference sequence). The CDR3 has 14 amino acids. CDR3 protein: CASSPSSGADTQYF. The CDR3 DNA follows: TGTGCCAGCAGCCCCTCCTCCGGTGCAGATACGCAGTATTTT.

This clonotype was seen a handful of times. The chain is built from TRBV27 and TRBJ2-1; no definite D call. CDR3 length: 15 amino acids. Trimming removed 8 bases at V and 7 bases at J, with 21 bases between. Per the germline V gene, CDR1 is MNHEY and CDR2 is SMNVEV (reference sequence). CDR3 amino acids: CASRQQALGPNEQFF. CDR3 coding DNA: TGTGCCAGCCGCCAACAAGCGCTCGGTCCTAATGAGCAGTTCTTC.

This clonotype has a count of ten or more. The chain combines TRBV7-3 with TRBJ2-5; D is perhaps TRBD1 or TRBD2 (5 bases each). The V end lost 1 base, the J end lost 5 bases, and 14 bases lay between the germline ends. The CDR3 contains 15 residues. Per germline, CDR1 SGHTA and CDR2 FQGTGA. This chain's CDR3 is CASSLISGAFETQYF. CDR3 coding DNA: TGTGCCAGCAGCTTAATATCCGGGGCCTTTGAGACCCAGTACTTC.

The chain carries TRBV12-3 or TRBV12-4 and TRBJ2-3, with 8 nucleotides matching TRBD1. Unmatched junction bases numbered 7, after V lost 6 bases and J lost 5 bases. The CDR3 consists of 14 residues. CDR3 nucleotide sequence: TGTGCCAGCAGACTGACAGGGGTGCAAGATACGCAGTATTTT. Its translation is CASRLTGVQDTQYF.

The V call is TRBV12-3 or TRBV12-4, the J call TRBJ2-1; TRBD1 agrees at 9 bases. The CDR3 contains 15 residues. After removal of 5 bases from V and 5 bases from J, the junction contained 7 bases not matched to a gene. The CDR3 here is CASSHGTGSHNEQFF. In nucleotides, the CDR3 is TGTGCCAGCAGTCACGGGACAGGGTCCCACAATGAGCAGTTCTTC.

To note about this clonotype: The junction departs from germline at one end; a sequencing error may be responsible. CDR3 loop: CVSGFEGEQFF. CDR3 nucleotides: TGCGTCAGCGGGTTCGAGGGGGAGCAGTTCTTC. This chain connects TRBV10-2 to TRBJ2-1; D is possibly TRBD2 (6 bases). This CDR3 contains 11 residues. The germline V gene has CDR1 WSHSY and CDR2 SAAADI.

The chain employs TRBV11-3 and TRBJ2-7, with a possible D match to TRBD2 (5 bases). V was pared by 5 bases and J by 3 bases, with 20 bases between. The CDR3 totals 16 residues. Germline-derived CDR1 and CDR2 are SGHNT and YENEEA. The DNA for the CDR3 is TGTGCCAGCAGCCCCGACTTGGGGAGCGTTTTCTACGAGCAGTACTTC. It is translated as CASSPDLGSVFYEQYF. Supplemented by reference TRBV11-3 and TRBJ2-7, the full variable domain reads EAGVVQSPRYKIIEKKQPVAFWCNPISGHNTLYWYLQNLGQGPELLIRYENEEAVDDSQLPKDRFSAERLKGVDSTLKIQPAELGDSAVYLCASSPDLGSVFYEQYFGPGTRLTVT.

This clonotype was seen a handful of times. The chain combines TRBV4-3 with TRBJ2-1; D is uncertain. The CDR3 length is 17 residues. The V gene lost 3 bases and the J gene lost 0 bases, with 15 bases spanning the gap. Germline CDR1 reads LGHNA; CDR2 reads YSLEER. The CDR3 here is CASSQAKTGSSYNEQFF. CDR3 in DNA: TGCGCCAGCAGCCAGGCGAAAACGGGCTCCTCCTACAATGAGCAGTTCTTC.

The chain uses TRBV20-1 and TRBJ2-7; D may be TRBD1 (6 bases). The end of the DNA is better explained by TRBJ2-5, so the J call may be wrong. Germline loops: CDR1 DFQATT, CDR2 SNEGSKA (reference sequence). The CDR3 runs 13 residues. This CDR3 reads CSASQGVGETQYF. The CDR3 DNA reads TGCAGTGCGTCACAGGGAGTCGGGGAGACCCAGTACTTC.

This clonotype was observed a handful of times. V and J are TRBV12-3 or TRBV12-4 and TRBJ2-1; D is undetermined. V dropped 6 bases and J dropped 8 bases, with 14 bases sitting between them. The CDR3 loop spans 13 amino acids. In DNA, the CDR3 is TGTGCCAGCAGCGAGACCCGAATATATGAGCAGTTCTTC. It translates to CASSETRIYEQFF.

The chain couples TRBV7-9 to TRBJ2-5; tentatively, D is TRBD1 (5 bases). Germline values: CDR1 SEHNR, CDR2 FQNEAQ (reference sequence). This CDR3 spans 15 amino acids. The V end lost 4 bases, the J end lost 0 bases, and 12 bases lay between the germline ends. Here the CDR3 reads CASSYIQEYQETQYF. Written as DNA, the CDR3 is TGTGCCAGCAGCTATATACAGGAGTACCAAGAGACCCAGTACTTC.

This clonotype was found a few times. CDR3 in amino acids: CASSSGQGSVLNIQYF. As DNA, the CDR3 is TGTGCCAGCAGCTCAGGACAGGGGTCGGTCTTGAACATTCAGTACTTC. The chain uses TRBV13 and TRBJ2-4; 9 bases agree with TRBD1. With 4 bases clipped from V and 7 bases from J, the junction kept 11 bases outside the gene matches. This CDR3 has 16 residues. Germline V gene lookup returns CDR1 PRHDT and CDR2 FYEKMQ (reference sequence). Supplemented by reference TRBV13 and TRBJ2-4, the full variable domain reads AAGVIQSPRHLIKEKRETATLKCYPIPRHDTVYWYQQGPGQDPQFLISFYEKMQSDKGSIPDRFSAQQFSDYHSELNMSSLELGDSALYFCASSSGQGSVLNIQYFGAGTRLSVL.

This clonotype has just a few counts. The chain couples TRBV20-1 to TRBJ1-6; D may be TRBD1 (5 bases). The germline V and J ends were trimmed by 7 bases and 7 bases, with 20 bases remaining between them. This CDR3 is 15 amino acids long. Germline assignment: CDR1 DFQATT and CDR2 SNEGSKA (reference sequence). CDR3 nucleotide sequence: TGCAGTGGGACGCCCCCCGGGGGTCAGAATTCACCCCTCCACTTT. Translated, it gives CSGTPPGGQNSPLHF.

The V and J genes are TRBV7-2 and TRBJ2-3; possible D gene TRBD2, 6 bases. The CDR3 sequence is 18 residues long. Germline V gives CDR1 SGHTA, CDR2 FQGNSA. V was shortened by 2 bases and J by 5 bases, with 23 bases between the two germline ends. The CDR3 protein is CASSLIMLRRGNGDTQYF. For the CDR3, the DNA is TGTGCCAGCAGCTTAATAATGCTTCGGCGGGGTAACGGAGATACGCAGTATTTT. Variable domain in full (rest from reference TRBV7-2 and TRBJ2-3): GAGVSQSPSNKVTEKGKDVELRCDPISGHTALYWYRQSLGQGLEFLIYFQGNSAPDKSGLPSDRFSAERTGGSVSTLTIQRTQQEDSAVYLCASSLIMLRRGNGDTQYFGPGTRLTVL.

CDR3 in DNA: TGTGCCAGCAGCGCCGAAGGGGGTGTGGGTAATTCACCCCTCCACTTT. It codes for CASSAEGGVGNSPLHF. V usage is TRBV9 and J usage is TRBJ1-6; a possible D gene is TRBD1 (6 bases). CDR3 size: 16 residues. Germline V gene sequence: CDR1 SGDLS, CDR2 YYNGEE. Trimming took off 3 bases at V and 6 bases at J, with 16 bases between the two ends.

This chain links TRBV9 with TRBJ2-1, with 8 bases fitting TRBD2. The trim removed 0 bases at V and 4 bases at J, leaving 3 bases unmatched. Germline-derived CDR1 and CDR2 are SGDLS and YYNGEE. The CDR3 loop spans 15 amino acids. The CDR3 sequence: CASSVAGGKYNEQFF. The CDR3 region has the DNA TGTGCCAGCAGCGTAGCGGGAGGGAAATACAATGAGCAGTTCTTC.

This clonotype was observed a few times. The CDR3 region is CATRPAKGGGAQETQYF. DNA for the CDR3: TGTGCCACCCGTCCAGCAAAAGGAGGGGGGGCCCAAGAGACCCAGTACTTC. The rearrangement uses TRBV25-1 and TRBJ2-5; TRBD2 is a possible D gene (7 bases). Trimming left V 10 bases short and J 1 base short, with 25 bases between. The CDR3 is 17 amino acids. Germline loops: CDR1 MGHDK, CDR2 SYGVNS.

The chain has TRBV11-3 and TRBJ2-1, with D perhaps given as TRBD1 or TRBD2 (6 bases each). This CDR3 comprises 14 residues. Trimming removed 5 bases from V and 7 bases from J, with 15 bases in between. Germline V gene sequence: CDR1 SGHNT, CDR2 YENEEA. This chain's CDR3 is CASSPWGARNEQFF. The CDR3 DNA is TGTGCCAGCAGCCCCTGGGGGGCCAGGAATGAGCAGTTCTTC.

The genes are TRBV28 and TRBJ1-6, with D possibly being TRBD1 (6 bases). CDR1 is MDHEN, CDR2 SYDVKM, per germline. Trimming pared 6 bases from V and 13 bases from J, leaving 13 bases between. This CDR3 has 12 amino acids. The CDR3 is CASRLTGNPLHF. The CDR3 DNA is TGTGCCAGCAGGTTAACAGGGAATCCCCTCCACTTT.

This clonotype was seen more than once but under ten times. The chain has TRBV6-5 and TRBJ2-1; D remains unclear. Trimming removed 0 bases from V and 9 bases from J, with 9 bases in between. Germline V gene data show CDR1 as MNHEY and CDR2 as SVGAGI. The CDR3 is 13 residues long. The CDR3, as DNA: TGTGCCAGCAGTTACTCGACCTTAGGTGAGCAGTTCTTC. The encoded protein is CASSYSTLGEQFF.

The chain recombines TRBV7-9 with TRBJ2-1, with TRBD2 matching over 9 bases. The CDR3 runs 18 residues. CDR1 is SEHNR and CDR2 is FQNEAQ in the germline V gene (reference sequence). Trimming cost V 2 bases and J 10 bases; bases outside gene matches: 18. The CDR3 loop is CASSLHIPTSGLLEEQFF. In nucleotides, the CDR3 is TGTGCCAGCAGCTTACATATCCCGACTAGCGGTCTCCTGGAGGAGCAGTTCTTC.

This chain connects TRBV5-1 to TRBJ1-1; TRBD1 is a possible D gene (5 bases). The CDR3 spans 15 residues. The germline V gene has CDR1 SGHRS and CDR2 YFSETQ. The V end was cut by 3 bases, the J end by 4 bases, with 16 bases between. CDR3 DNA: TGCGCCAGCAGCTACGGGGGAGGTCTTGGCACTGAAGCTTTCTTT. Protein product: CASSYGGGLGTEAFF. The full variable domain, in which reference TRBV5-1 and TRBJ1-1 provide the parts outside the CDR3, is KAGVTQTPRYLIKTRGQQVTLSCSPISGHRSVSWYQQTPGQGLQFLFEYFSETQRNKGNFPGRFSGRQFSNSRSEMNVSTLELGDSALYLCASSYGGGLGTEAFFGQGTRLTVV.

There are a few counts of this clonotype. The chain combines TRBV29-1 with TRBJ2-3; D ambiguous. Germline CDR1 and CDR2: SQVTM and ANQGSEA. V lost 5 bases and J 0 bases, leaving 3 bases between the germline ends. The CDR3 spans 11 residues. CDR3 sequence (DNA): TGCAGCGTTCAGAGCACAGATACGCAGTATTTT. Translating it yields CSVQSTDTQYF.

J is TRBJ2-1 and V is TRBV10-3; 14 positions match TRBD2. CDR1 is ENHRY and CDR2 is SYGVKD in the germline V gene. CDR3 size: 16 residues. Trimming removed 2 bases from V and 7 bases from J; junction bases left unmatched: 4. CDR3 bases: TGTGCCATCAGTGAGCCGGGACTAGCGGGGGATAATGAGCAGTTCTTC. Its protein is CAISEPGLAGDNEQFF.